A selection of T cell receptor beta chains follows, all from one sample in a study of T cell changes during pregnancy in multiple sclerosis. Assay: immunoSEQ multiplex PCR; the TCRdb copy retains only in-frame clones and omits some. The sample carries 50,000 to 60,000 clones, around nine tenths recorded once. The sequences come from CD4+ T cells from peripheral blood mononuclear cells, collected in the second trimester of pregnancy. The source of these receptors is a female donor with multiple sclerosis, enrolled in a pregnancy study. The CDR3 runs from the conserved cysteine through the conserved F or W. Each record gives: clone size, D gene, J gene, V gene, CDR3 protein, CDR3 DNA. The D gene is left open where the match is weak. The size field is filled for only some rows; it gives once, few, many or a size class.

size: NA; D: NA; J: TRBJ2-7; V: TRBV12-5; CDR3: CASGLAFNGQQYF; DNA: TGTGCTAGTGGTTTGGCCTTCAATGGGCAGCAGTACTTC
size: NA; D: NA; J: TRBJ2-5; V: TRBV6-5; CDR3: CASRSDRETQYF; DNA: TGTGCCAGCAGGTCTGATCGGGAGACCCAGTACTTC
size: NA; D: NA; J: TRBJ1-2; V: TRBV27; CDR3: CASSLLPGGAYGYTF; DNA: TGTGCCAGCAGTTTATTACCCGGGGGGGCCTATGGCTACACCTTC
size: NA; D: NA; J: TRBJ2-3; V: TRBV2; CDR3: CASLAPVSDTQYF; DNA: TGTGCCAGCTTAGCCCCCGTCTCAGATACGCAGTATTTT
size: NA; D: TRBD2; J: TRBJ2-7; V: TRBV13; CDR3: CASRMGTRTYEQYF; DNA: TGTGCCAGCAGAATGGGGACTAGGACCTACGAGCAGTACTTC
size: once; D: TRBD1; J: TRBJ2-7; V: TRBV7-9; CDR3: CASRGTGIEQYF; DNA: TGTGCCAGCAGGGGGACAGGGATCGAGCAGTACTTC
size: NA; D: NA; J: TRBJ1-1; V: TRBV18; CDR3: CASSPPGGNMNTEAFF; DNA: TGTGCCAGCTCACCACCGGGGGGGAACATGAACACTGAAGCTTTCTTT
size: NA; D: TRBD1; J: TRBJ2-7; V: TRBV5-8; CDR3: CASTYWDRPYEQYF; DNA: TGTGCCAGCACCTACTGGGACAGGCCCTACGAGCAGTACTTC
size: NA; D: TRBD1; J: TRBJ1-2; V: TRBV4-1; CDR3: CASNSYRDSTNYGYTF; DNA: TGCGCCAGCAACAGTTACCGGGACAGCACTAACTATGGCTACACCTTC
size: NA; D: NA; J: TRBJ2-7; V: TRBV2; CDR3: CASSEAGPFSSYEQYF; DNA: TGTGCCAGCAGTGAAGCGGGGCCCTTTTCCTCCTACGAGCAGTACTTC
size: NA; D: TRBD1; J: TRBJ2-7; V: TRBV6-5; CDR3: CASSYRPGQGAYEQYF; DNA: TGTGCCAGCAGTTACCGCCCGGGACAGGGGGCCTACGAGCAGTACTTC
size: NA; D: NA; J: TRBJ2-5; V: TRBV2; CDR3: CASSRSVGETQYF; DNA: TGTGCCAGCAGTAGAAGCGTTGGAGAGACCCAGTACTTC